Presented here are 15 T cell receptor beta chains from one specimen sequenced in a study of T cells in Graves' hyperthyroidism and ophthalmopathy. Amplification targeted TCR beta CDR3 regions from RNA transcripts. First-round RT-PCR targeting the TCR CDR3 was performed with the HTBI primer set. MiXCR, run by TCRdb on the multiplex PCR reads, gives a single entry per CDR3 protein. The sample carries about 500,000 distinct CDR3 sequences, 16% recorded once. Sequenced input: blood. The source is a woman aged 30 to 39 with Graves' ophthalmopathy.

This clonotype occurred many times. The V call is TRBV2, the J call TRBJ2-1; D tentatively fits TRBD1 or TRBD2 (5 bases each). Germline V gives CDR1 SNHLY, CDR2 FYNNEI. The V end was cut by 7 bases, the J end by 10 bases, with 11 bases between. The CDR3 has 11 amino acids. DNA of the CDR3: TGTGCCAGCACCGGGGCGGCCGAGCAGTTCTTC. Protein sequence: CASTGAAEQFF.

About this clonotype: This may be a read error, as it is one base from a much larger clone. The chain joins TRBV20-1 to TRBJ2-5, with unresolved D. The length of the CDR3 is 13 residues. CDR1 and CDR2 (germline): DFQATT, SNEGSKA (reference sequence). This CDR3 reads CSARDVREETRYF. Written as DNA, the CDR3 is TGCAGTGCTAGAGATGTCCGAGAAGAGACCCGGTACTTC.

Many counts were recorded for this clonotype. This rearrangement joins TRBV6-2 or TRBV6-3 to TRBJ2-4, with D possibly TRBD2 on 5 matching bases. The V end lost 9 bases, the J end lost 1 base, and 10 bases lay between the germline ends. The CDR3 extends over 13 amino acids. Germline-derived CDR1 and CDR2 are MNHEY and SVGEGT. The DNA for the CDR3 is TGTGCCAGGATACTAGTCGCCAAAAACATTCAGTACTTC. Protein sequence: CARILVAKNIQYF.

This sequence joins TRBV4-3 and TRBJ2-7, with TRBD2 matching over 14 bases. The CDR3 contains 16 residues. V was clipped by 4 bases and J by 7 bases; unmatched bases: 9. CDR1 and CDR2 (germline): LGHNA, YSLEER. DNA of the CDR3: TGCGCCAGCAGCCGAAAAGGGACTAGCGGGGGAATGGAGCAGTACTTC. Translated, it gives CASSRKGTSGGMEQYF.

This sequence joins TRBV7-9 and TRBJ2-7; 8 nucleotides align to TRBD2. There are 14 residues in the CDR3. Germline V gives CDR1 SEHNR, CDR2 FQNEAQ (reference sequence). V was pared by 0 bases and J by 4 bases, with 2 bases of the junction left unmatched. CDR3 sequence reads: CASSLAAGEYEQYF. The DNA of the CDR3 is TGTGCCAGCAGCTTAGCAGCGGGAGAGTACGAGCAGTACTTC.

This clonotype was observed many times. The rearrangement links TRBV18 to TRBJ1-5, with a weak D call TRBD1 (6 bases). Per germline, CDR1 KGHSH and CDR2 LQKENI. Trimming took off 2 bases at V and 0 bases at J, with 8 bases between the two ends. The CDR3 is made up of 15 amino acids. The CDR3 sequence is CASSPTRGSNQPQHF. CDR3 nucleotide sequence: TGTGCCAGCTCACCAACCAGGGGTAGCAATCAGCCCCAGCATTTT.

This clonotype occurred many times. CDR3 loop: CASSLGAGAPGEQYF. DNA for the CDR3: TGTGCCAGCAGTTTAGGGGCAGGGGCCCCGGGCGAGCAGTACTTC. The V and J genes are TRBV12-3 or TRBV12-4 and TRBJ2-7, with a weak D call TRBD1 (6 bases). Trimming shortened V by 1 base and J by 6 bases, and 16 bases separated the two germline ends. The CDR3 loop spans 15 amino acids.

At least ten counts were recorded for this clonotype. This chain links TRBV5-1 with TRBJ1-1; D is unresolved. The germline V and J ends were trimmed by 0 bases and 0 bases, with 6 bases remaining between them. The germline V gene encodes CDR1 SGHRS and CDR2 YFSETQ. The CDR3 extends over 14 amino acids. Here the CDR3 DNA reads TGCGCCAGCAGCTTGGAGCTTCTGAACACTGAAGCTTTCTTT. Its translation is CASSLELLNTEAFF.

In its sample, this clonotype was seen many times. The chain employs TRBV12-3 or TRBV12-4 and TRBJ2-7; D remains ambiguous. CDR3 size: 13 residues. The V gene lost 2 bases and the J gene lost 3 bases, with 8 bases spanning the gap. The CDR3, as DNA: TGTGCCAGCAGTTTAATTGGGGACTACGAGCAGTACTTC. As protein: CASSLIGDYEQYF.

This clonotype was picked up many times. V usage is TRBV2 and J usage is TRBJ2-7; 7 bases match TRBD1. Per germline, CDR1 SNHLY and CDR2 FYNNEI. This CDR3 has 14 amino acids. The V segment lost 1 base and the J segment 4 bases; nucleotides outside the gene matches: 4. The CDR3 sequence: CASSEDRGPYEQYF. The CDR3 nucleotides are TGTGCCAGCAGTGAAGACAGGGGACCGTACGAGCAGTACTTC.

This chain links TRBV7-9 with TRBJ1-1; tentatively, D is TRBD1 (5 bases). Trimming left V 2 bases short and J 6 bases short, with 10 bases between. CDR3 length: 13 residues. Looked up from germline, CDR1 is SEHNR and CDR2 is FQNEAQ (reference sequence). CDR3 sequence reads: CASSLRRGAEAFF. The CDR3 DNA reads as TGTGCCAGCAGCTTAAGGAGGGGTGCTGAAGCTTTCTTT.

In this sample, this clonotype turned up a few times. The V and J genes are TRBV7-3 and TRBJ2-1; 7 bases agree with TRBD2. The CDR3 is 15 residues long. The ends lost 2 bases at V and 9 bases at J; junction bases unmatched: 10. The germline V gene has CDR1 SGHTA and CDR2 FQGTGA. The CDR3 DNA reads TGTGCCAGCAGCTTATTCTCCGCGGGAGTAAGTGAGCAGTTCTTC. This sequence encodes CASSLFSAGVSEQFF.

This clonotype showed up many times. The V call is TRBV6-2 or TRBV6-3, the J call TRBJ2-7; D gene ambiguous. The CDR3 has 11 residues. The germline V gene encodes CDR1 MNHEY and CDR2 SVGEGT. V dropped 6 bases and J dropped 3 bases, with 6 bases sitting between them. Here the CDR3 reads CASSYYYEQYF. Here the CDR3 DNA reads TGTGCCAGCAGCTATTACTACGAGCAGTACTTC.

The V call is TRBV5-4, the J call TRBJ2-1; 7 bases agree with TRBD2. The V and J ends lost 5 bases and 7 bases, in that order; junction bases with no gene match: 3. The CDR3 spans 12 residues. Germline V gene sequence: CDR1 SGHNT, CDR2 YYREEE (reference sequence). The DNA of the CDR3 is TGTGCCAGCAGACGCGGGGGAAATGAGCAGTTCTTC. It codes for CASRRGGNEQFF.

This clonotype was picked up many times. The chain joins TRBV7-3 to TRBJ2-1; 9 bases are a match to TRBD2. The V segment lost 5 bases and the J segment 7 bases; nucleotides outside the gene matches: 12. This CDR3 spans 16 amino acids. CDR1 is SGHTA and CDR2 is FQGTGA in the germline V gene. The CDR3 coding sequence is TGTGCCAGCAGCCCCTATTTAGCGGGAGCCGTAAATGAGCAGTTCTTC. This sequence encodes CASSPYLAGAVNEQFF.